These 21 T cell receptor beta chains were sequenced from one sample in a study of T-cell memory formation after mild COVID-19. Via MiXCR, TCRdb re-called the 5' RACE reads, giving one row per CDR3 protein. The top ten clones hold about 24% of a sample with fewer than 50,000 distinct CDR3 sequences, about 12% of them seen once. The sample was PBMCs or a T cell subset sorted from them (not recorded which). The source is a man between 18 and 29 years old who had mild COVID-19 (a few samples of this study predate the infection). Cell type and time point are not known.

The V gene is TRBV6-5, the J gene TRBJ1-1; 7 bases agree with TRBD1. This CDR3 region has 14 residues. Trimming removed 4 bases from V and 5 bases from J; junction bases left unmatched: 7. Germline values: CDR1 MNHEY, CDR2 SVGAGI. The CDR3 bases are TGTGCCAGCAGTTTCAGGGGGGGGAGGACTGAAGCTTTCTTT. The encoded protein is CASSFRGGRTEAFF.

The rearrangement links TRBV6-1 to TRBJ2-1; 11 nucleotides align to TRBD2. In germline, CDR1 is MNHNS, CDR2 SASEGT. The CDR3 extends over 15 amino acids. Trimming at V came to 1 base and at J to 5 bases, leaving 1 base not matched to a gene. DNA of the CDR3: TGTGCCAGCAGTGAAGGACTAGCGGGGAACAATGAGCAGTTCTTC. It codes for CASSEGLAGNNEQFF.

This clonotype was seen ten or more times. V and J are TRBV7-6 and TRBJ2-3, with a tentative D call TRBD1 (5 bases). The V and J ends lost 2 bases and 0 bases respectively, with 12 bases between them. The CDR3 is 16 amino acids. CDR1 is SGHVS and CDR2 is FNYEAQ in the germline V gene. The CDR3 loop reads CASSLWGRTSTDTQYF. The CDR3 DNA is TGTGCCAGCAGCTTATGGGGCAGGACCAGCACAGATACGCAGTATTTT.

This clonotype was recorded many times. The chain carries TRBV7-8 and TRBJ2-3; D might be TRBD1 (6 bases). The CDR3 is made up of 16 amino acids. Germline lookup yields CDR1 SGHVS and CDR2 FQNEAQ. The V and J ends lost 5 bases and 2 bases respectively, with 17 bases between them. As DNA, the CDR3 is TGTGCCAGCAGCCGATCTAACAGGGCCACCACAGATACGCAGTATTTT. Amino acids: CASSRSNRATTDTQYF. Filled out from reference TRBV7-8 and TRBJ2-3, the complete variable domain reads GAGVSQSPRYKVAKRGQDVALRCDPISGHVSLFWYQQALGQGPEFLTYFQNEAQLDKSGLPSDRFFAERPEGSVSTLKIQRTQQEDSAVYLCASSRSNRATTDTQYFGPGTRLTVL.

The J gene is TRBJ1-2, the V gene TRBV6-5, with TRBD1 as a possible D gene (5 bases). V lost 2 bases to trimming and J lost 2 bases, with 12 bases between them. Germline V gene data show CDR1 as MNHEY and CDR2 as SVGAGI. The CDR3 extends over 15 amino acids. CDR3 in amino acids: CASSYGGGINYGYTF. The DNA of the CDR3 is TGTGCCAGCAGTTACGGCGGGGGTATAAACTATGGCTACACCTTC.

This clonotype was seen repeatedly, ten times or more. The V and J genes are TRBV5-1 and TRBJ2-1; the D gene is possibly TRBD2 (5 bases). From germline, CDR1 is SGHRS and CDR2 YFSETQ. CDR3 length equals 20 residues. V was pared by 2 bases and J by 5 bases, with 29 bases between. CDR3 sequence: CASSFGLAPGSTYLNNEQFF. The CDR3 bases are TGCGCCAGCAGCTTCGGTTTAGCCCCGGGATCCACATATTTAAACAATGAGCAGTTCTTC.

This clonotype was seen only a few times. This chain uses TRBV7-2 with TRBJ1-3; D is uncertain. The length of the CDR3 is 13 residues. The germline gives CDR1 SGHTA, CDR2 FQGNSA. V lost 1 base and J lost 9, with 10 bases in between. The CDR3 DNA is TGTGCCAGCAGCTTAGTTATTCGGGGCACCATATATTTT. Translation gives CASSLVIRGTIYF.

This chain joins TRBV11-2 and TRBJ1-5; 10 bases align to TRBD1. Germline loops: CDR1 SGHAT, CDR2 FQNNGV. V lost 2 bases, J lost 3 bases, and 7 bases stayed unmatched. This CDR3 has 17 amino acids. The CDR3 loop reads CASSLMGTGAPNQPQHF. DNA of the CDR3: TGTGCCAGCAGCTTAATGGGGACAGGGGCTCCCAATCAGCCCCAGCATTTT.

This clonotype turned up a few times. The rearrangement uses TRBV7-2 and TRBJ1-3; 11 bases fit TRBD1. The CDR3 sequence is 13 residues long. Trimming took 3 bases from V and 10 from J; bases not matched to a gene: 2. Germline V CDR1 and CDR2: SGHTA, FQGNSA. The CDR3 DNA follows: TGTGCCAGCAGCTTTGGGACAGGGGGGACCATATATTTT. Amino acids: CASSFGTGGTIYF.

The CDR3 here is CASSRGQANYGYTF. The CDR3 DNA follows: TGTGCCAGCAGCCGGGGTCAGGCTAACTATGGCTACACCTTC. The rearrangement links TRBV7-9 to TRBJ1-2; D gene uncertain. V lost 5 bases and J lost 0, with 10 bases in between. The CDR3 is 14 residues long. Looked up from germline, CDR1 is SEHNR and CDR2 is FQNEAQ (reference sequence).

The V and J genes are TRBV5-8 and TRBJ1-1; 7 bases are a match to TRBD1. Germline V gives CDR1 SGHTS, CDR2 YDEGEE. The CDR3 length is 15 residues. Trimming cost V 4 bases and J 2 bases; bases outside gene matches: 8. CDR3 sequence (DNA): TGTGCCAGCAGCCGTGGGACAGCGATAAACACTGAAGCTTTCTTT. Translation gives CASSRGTAINTEAFF.

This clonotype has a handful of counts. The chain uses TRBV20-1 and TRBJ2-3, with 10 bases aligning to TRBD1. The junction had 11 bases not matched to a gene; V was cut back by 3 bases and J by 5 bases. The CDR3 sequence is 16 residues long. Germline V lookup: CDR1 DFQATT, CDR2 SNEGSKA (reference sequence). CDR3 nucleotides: TGCAGTGCTAGTAGGGGAGGACAGGGGGATAGAGATACGCAGTATTTT. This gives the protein CSASRGGQGDRDTQYF.

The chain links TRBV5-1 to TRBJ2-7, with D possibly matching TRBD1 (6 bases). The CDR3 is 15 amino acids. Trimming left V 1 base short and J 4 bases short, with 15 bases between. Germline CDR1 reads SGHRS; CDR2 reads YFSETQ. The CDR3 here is CASSLYPGARYEQYF. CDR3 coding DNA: TGCGCCAGCAGCTTGTACCCAGGGGCGAGATACGAGCAGTACTTC. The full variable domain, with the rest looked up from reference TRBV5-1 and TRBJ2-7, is KAGVTQTPRYLIKTRGQQVTLSCSPISGHRSVSWYQQTPGQGLQFLFEYFSETQRNKGNFPGRFSGRQFSNSRSEMNVSTLELGDSALYLCASSLYPGARYEQYFGPGTRLTVT.

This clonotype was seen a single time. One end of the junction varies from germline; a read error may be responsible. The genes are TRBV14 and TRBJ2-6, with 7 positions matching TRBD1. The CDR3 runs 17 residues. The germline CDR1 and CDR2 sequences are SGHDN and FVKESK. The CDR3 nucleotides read TGTTCCAGCAGCCGGGACAGCCTTTTTGCTGGGGCCAACGTCCTGACTTTC. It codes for CSSSRDSLFAGANVLTF.

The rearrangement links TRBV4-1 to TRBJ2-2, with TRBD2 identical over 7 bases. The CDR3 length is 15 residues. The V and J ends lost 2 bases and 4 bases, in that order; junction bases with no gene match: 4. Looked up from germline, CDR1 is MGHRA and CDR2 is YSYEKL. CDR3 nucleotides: TGCGCCAGCAGCCAAAAAGGGAGGGGCACCGGGGAGCTGTTTTTT. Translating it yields CASSQKGRGTGELFF.

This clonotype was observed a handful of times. The CDR3 coding sequence is TGTGCCAGCAGCTTCAGCGGGGGGGCGACAAACACAGATACGCAGTATTTT. Amino acid sequence: CASSFSGGATNTDTQYF. This chain uses TRBV5-5 with TRBJ2-3, with TRBD2 matching over 10 bases. This CDR3 comprises 17 residues. J lost 2 bases, V lost 2 bases, and 8 bases had no gene match. Germline CDR1 is SGHKS and CDR2 is YYEKEE (reference sequence).

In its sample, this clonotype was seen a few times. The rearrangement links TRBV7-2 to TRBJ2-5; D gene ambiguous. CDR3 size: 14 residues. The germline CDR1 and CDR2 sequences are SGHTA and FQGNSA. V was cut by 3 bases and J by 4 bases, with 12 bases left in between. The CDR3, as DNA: TGTGCCAGCAGCTTTATGTCGTTAGGAGAGACCCAGTACTTC. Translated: CASSFMSLGETQYF. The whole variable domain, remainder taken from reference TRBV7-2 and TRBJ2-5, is GAGVSQSPSNKVTEKGKDVELRCDPISGHTALYWYRQSLGQGLEFLIYFQGNSAPDKSGLPSDRFSAERTGGSVSTLTIQRTQQEDSAVYLCASSFMSLGETQYFGPGTRLLVL.

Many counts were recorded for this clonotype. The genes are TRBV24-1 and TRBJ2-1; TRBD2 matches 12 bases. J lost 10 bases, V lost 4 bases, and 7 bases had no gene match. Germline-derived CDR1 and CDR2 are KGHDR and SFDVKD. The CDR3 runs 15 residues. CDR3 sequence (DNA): TGTGCCACCAGTGAGGGACTAGCGGGTATCCGGGAGCAGTTCTTC. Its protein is CATSEGLAGIREQFF.

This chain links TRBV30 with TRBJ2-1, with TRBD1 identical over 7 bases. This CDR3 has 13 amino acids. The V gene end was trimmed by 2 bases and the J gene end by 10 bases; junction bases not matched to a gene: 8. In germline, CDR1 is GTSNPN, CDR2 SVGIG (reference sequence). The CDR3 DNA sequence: TGTGCCTGGAGTCGGGACAGAGTACGCGAGCAGTTCTTC. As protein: CAWSRDRVREQFF.

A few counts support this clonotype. This CDR3 reads CASSVDRGESPLHF. The DNA for the CDR3 is TGTGCCAGCAGTGTCGACAGGGGCGAGTCACCCCTCCACTTT. V is TRBV6-5 and J is TRBJ1-6; 8 bases match TRBD1. The CDR3 sequence is 14 residues long. V was clipped by 5 bases and J by 10 bases; unmatched bases: 7. Germline V gives CDR1 MNHEY, CDR2 SVGAGI.

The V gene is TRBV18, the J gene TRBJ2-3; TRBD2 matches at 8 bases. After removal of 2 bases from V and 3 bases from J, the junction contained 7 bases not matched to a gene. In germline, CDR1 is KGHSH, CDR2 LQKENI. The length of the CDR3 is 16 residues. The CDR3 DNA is TGTGCCAGCTCACCAATGCGGCGGGGGGCGACAGATACGCAGTATTTT. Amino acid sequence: CASSPMRRGATDTQYF.